One and the same sample provided the 23 T cell receptor beta chains below, sequenced in a study of beta chain features in type 1 diabetes. Findings of the study overall: A moderate, significant TCRB CDR3 shortening appeared in type 1 diabetes across four CD4+ subsets.

No cognate antigen is known for these TCRs. All of the isolated RNA was reverse transcribed, so expressed TCRB transcripts were sequenced. TCRdb keeps only in-frame clones here, not all; method: immunoSEQ multiplex PCR. The sample lists 500,000 to 850,000 clones, around 15% occurring once. Input material: naive CD4+ T cells from blood. The receptors here all came from a man aged 18-30 years with type 1 diabetes.

The chain uses TRBV2 and TRBJ2-5; maybe TRBD1 (6 bases). Germline assignment: CDR1 SNHLY and CDR2 FYNNEI. The CDR3 runs 14 residues. The V gene lost 7 bases and the J gene lost 3 bases, with 15 bases spanning the gap. Here the CDR3 reads CASTLEAGEETQYF. CDR3 nucleotides: TGTGCCAGCACCTTGGAGGCAGGGGAAGAGACCCAGTACTTC.

This clone came up a few times. This chain uses TRBV12-5 with TRBJ2-5; unclear D gene. The CDR3 runs 13 residues. The germline gives CDR1 LGHNT, CDR2 FRNRAP. V lost 4 bases and J 5 bases, leaving 11 bases between the germline ends. The CDR3: CASGSLSGETQYF. The CDR3 DNA is TGTGCTAGTGGTTCGCTTTCCGGTGAGACCCAGTACTTC.

This clone was observed a few times. The chain combines TRBV12-5 with TRBJ2-1; D is perhaps TRBD2 (6 bases). CDR1 is LGHNT, CDR2 FRNRAP, per germline. The germline V and J ends were trimmed by 2 bases and 7 bases, with 18 bases remaining between them. This CDR3 spans 16 amino acids. The CDR3 loop is CASGLSYGGDSNEQFF. The CDR3 nucleotides are TGTGCTAGTGGTTTGTCTTATGGCGGGGATTCGAATGAGCAGTTCTTC.

The chain carries TRBV19 and TRBJ2-7; the match to TRBD1 covers 7 bases. The V gene's germline CDR1 is LNHDA and CDR2 SQIVND (reference sequence). The CDR3 spans 15 residues. With 3 bases clipped from V and 2 bases from J, the junction kept 7 bases outside the gene matches. CDR3 amino acids: CASSISGTVAYEQYF. Written as DNA, the CDR3 is TGTGCCAGTAGTATTTCCGGGACAGTAGCCTACGAGCAGTACTTC.

This chain links TRBV9 with TRBJ2-1; D not resolved. CDR3 length: 12 amino acids. Germline CDR1 is SGDLS and CDR2 is YYNGEE. V was shortened by 3 bases and J by 8 bases, with 9 bases between the two germline ends. The CDR3 DNA reads TGTGCCAGCAGCGCAAGGCCCCATGAGCAGTTCTTC. It translates to CASSARPHEQFF.

This clone was counted a few times. V is TRBV14 and J is TRBJ2-1, with 11 bases fitting TRBD2. V lost 6 bases to trimming and J lost 8 bases; unmatched junction nucleotides: 3. CDR1 SGHDN and CDR2 FVKESK come from the germline V gene. CDR3 length: 13 amino acids. CDR3 bases: TGTGCCAGCAGAACTAGCGGGAGAGATGAGCAGTTCTTC. Amino acids: CASRTSGRDEQFF.

This clone was counted a few times. This specimen includes other DNA sequences encoding the same CDR3. This sequence joins TRBV6-5 and TRBJ2-1; no definite D call. The CDR3 has 13 amino acids. Deletions cut 6 bases from V and 0 bases from J, with 6 bases between. Per the germline V gene, CDR1 is MNHEY and CDR2 is SVGAGI. The CDR3 DNA follows: TGTGCCAGCAGAAGGGACTCCTACAATGAGCAGTTCTTC. Its translation is CASRRDSYNEQFF.

V is TRBV18 and J is TRBJ1-2; 8 nucleotides agree with TRBD1. Germline CDR1 KGHSH, CDR2 LQKENI. This CDR3 spans 15 amino acids. Trimming removed 3 bases from V and 12 bases from J; junction bases left unmatched: 15. This chain's CDR3 is CASSPPDRVNTRHTF. DNA for the CDR3: TGTGCCAGCTCACCCCCGGACAGGGTGAATACCCGACACACCTTC.

This clone showed up just a few times. V is TRBV15 and J is TRBJ2-1, with TRBD2 matching 11 bases. J lost 9 bases, V lost 1 base, and 8 bases had no gene match. Germline V CDR1 and CDR2: LNHNV, YYDKDF (reference sequence). CDR3 length: 16 residues. CDR3 amino acids: CATSRAPGLAGGEQFF. The CDR3 region has the DNA TGTGCCACCAGCAGAGCCCCTGGGCTAGCGGGAGGTGAGCAGTTCTTC.

The V gene is TRBV29-1, the J gene TRBJ2-6; possible D gene TRBD1, 6 bases. CDR1 is SQVTM and CDR2 is ANQGSEA in the germline V gene. Trimming shortened V by 3 bases and J by 0 bases, and 15 bases separated the two germline ends. The CDR3 is made up of 17 amino acids. The CDR3 spells CSVEEAGTPSGANVLTF. CDR3 sequence (DNA): TGCAGCGTTGAGGAGGCCGGGACACCCTCTGGGGCCAACGTCCTGACTTTC.

V usage is TRBV30 and J usage is TRBJ2-7; 8 bases map to TRBD1. This CDR3 contains 13 residues. V lost 7 bases to trimming and J lost 7 bases; unmatched junction nucleotides: 12. CDR1 is GTSNPN, CDR2 SVGIG, per germline (reference sequence). The CDR3: CASTRRDRGEQYF. The CDR3 bases are TGTGCCTCCACCCGTCGTGACAGGGGAGAGCAGTACTTC.

The rearrangement links TRBV6-1 to TRBJ2-4; D is possibly TRBD1 (6 bases). Germline CDR1 reads MNHNS; CDR2 reads SASEGT. The CDR3 sequence is 11 residues long. Between the trimmed V and J ends, which lost 7 bases and 8 bases, there was a span of 9 bases. The CDR3 reads CASKDRDIQYF. The CDR3 nucleotides read TGTGCCAGCAAGGACAGAGACATTCAGTACTTC.

In this sample, this clone turned up a few times. The chain links TRBV9 to TRBJ2-1; TRBD2 aligns across 11 bases. Trimming at V came to 9 bases and at J to 5 bases, leaving 10 bases not matched to a gene. CDR1 is SGDLS, CDR2 YYNGEE, per germline. CDR3 length equals 15 residues. As DNA, the CDR3 is TGTGCCACCGTGCCCCTAGCGGGAGGACACAATGAGCAGTTCTTC. Its protein product is CATVPLAGGHNEQFF. Using reference TRBV9 and TRBJ2-1 for the parts outside the CDR3, the full variable domain is DSGVTQTPKHLITATGQRVTLRCSPRSGDLSVYWYQQSLDQGLQFLIQYYNGEERAKGNILERFSAQQFPDLHSELNLSSLELGDSALYFCATVPLAGGHNEQFFGPGTRLTVL.

The rearrangement joins TRBV5-4 to TRBJ2-5; D is unresolved. Trimming shortened V by 1 base and J by 0 bases, and 1 base separated the two germline ends. The CDR3 covers 12 residues. Per germline, CDR1 SGHNT and CDR2 YYREEE (reference sequence). CDR3 coding DNA: TGTGCCAGCAGCTTGAACCAAGAGACCCAGTACTTC. Encoded protein: CASSLNQETQYF.

Worth noting for this clone: Other DNA sequences of this sample code for an identical CDR3. The chain combines TRBV30 with TRBJ1-4; possibly TRBD1 for D (5 bases). The germline gives CDR1 GTSNPN, CDR2 SVGIG (reference sequence). The CDR3 is 13 residues long. V shed 1 base and J shed 2 bases, with 5 bases lying between them. CDR3 coding DNA: TGTGCCTGGAGTGGACAGACTAATGAAAAACTGTTTTTT. It specifies CAWSGQTNEKLFF.

This clone was found a few times. The chain uses TRBV23-1 and TRBJ2-3; TRBD2 agrees at 7 bases. TRBV23-1 is marked as an open reading frame, function uncertain. V lost 2 bases, J lost 7 bases, and 3 bases stayed unmatched. The CDR3 totals 13 residues. This CDR3 reads CASSQTGGNTQYF. The CDR3 region has the DNA TGCGCCAGCAGTCAAACGGGGGGAAATACGCAGTATTTT.

This clone was picked up a small number of times. This chain connects TRBV29-1 to TRBJ1-1; weak D call: TRBD1 (6 bases). V shed 7 bases and J shed 4 bases, with 13 bases lying between them. This CDR3 spans 12 amino acids. Per germline, CDR1 SQVTM and CDR2 ANQGSEA. CDR3 bases: TGCAGCGGGGGGGCCCGGGGCACTGAAGCTTTCTTT. Translating gives CSGGARGTEAFF.

The gene calls are TRBV14 and TRBJ2-5; D possibly uses TRBD1 or TRBD2 (6 bases each). The germline V gene encodes CDR1 SGHDN and CDR2 FVKESK. The CDR3 length is 14 residues. Trimming shortened V by 5 bases and J by 0 bases, and 10 bases separated the two germline ends. CDR3 nucleotides: TGTGCCAGCAGCTATGGGGGGCACCAAGAGACCCAGTACTTC. It yields the protein CASSYGGHQETQYF.

This clone was counted only a few times. This chain uses TRBV6-5 with TRBJ2-5, with 8 bases that match TRBD1. V gave up 6 bases and J gave up 7 bases; unmatched junction bases: 13. CDR1 and CDR2 from the germline V gene are MNHEY and SVGAGI. The length of the CDR3 is 15 residues. CDR3 sequence: CASSSNAGQGGTQYF. The CDR3 DNA follows: TGTGCCAGCAGCTCCAACGCCGGACAGGGCGGGACCCAGTACTTC.

The chain has TRBV10-3 and TRBJ2-3; possible D gene TRBD2, 6 bases. Trimming cost V 2 bases and J 4 bases, with 16 bases left between them. This CDR3 has 16 residues. Looked up from germline, CDR1 is ENHRY and CDR2 is SYGVKD. In DNA form, the CDR3 reads TGTGCCATCAGTGAGGAGTGGCGGGGAGGTGCAGATACGCAGTATTTT. The encoded protein is CAISEEWRGGADTQYF.

In its sample, this clone was seen a few times. The rearrangement links TRBV6-1 to TRBJ1-2, with D maybe TRBD1 (5 bases). The CDR3 runs 14 residues. Looked up from germline, CDR1 is MNHNS and CDR2 is SASEGT. V shed 0 bases and J shed 4 bases, with 9 bases lying between them. The CDR3, as DNA: TGTGCCAGCAGTGAAGCGTGGCAGGGCTATGGCTACACCTTC. Amino acids: CASSEAWQGYGYTF.

The sample holds a few counts of this clone. CDR3 residues: CASSRAGRANTGELFF. The CDR3 DNA follows: TGCGCCAGCAGCCGGGCCGGACGGGCGAACACCGGGGAGCTGTTTTTT. The rearrangement links TRBV5-1 to TRBJ2-2; D is ambiguous. CDR3 size: 16 residues. Per germline, CDR1 SGHRS and CDR2 YFSETQ. The V gene lost 4 bases and the J gene lost 0 bases, with 13 bases spanning the gap. The whole variable domain, remainder taken from reference TRBV5-1 and TRBJ2-2, is KAGVTQTPRYLIKTRGQQVTLSCSPISGHRSVSWYQQTPGQGLQFLFEYFSETQRNKGNFPGRFSGRQFSNSRSEMNVSTLELGDSALYLCASSRAGRANTGELFFGEGSRLTVL.

This clone was recorded a few times. The rearrangement joins TRBV28 to TRBJ2-5; D gene unclear. CDR1 is MDHEN and CDR2 is SYDVKM in the germline V gene. This CDR3 has 14 residues. The germline V and J ends were trimmed by 1 base and 2 bases, with 8 bases remaining between them. CDR3 DNA: TGTGCCAGCAGTTTATCACGGTCTCAAGAGACCCAGTACTTC. Residues: CASSLSRSQETQYF. The variable domain in full, completed from reference TRBV28 and TRBJ2-5, reads DVKVTQSSRYLVKRTGEKVFLECVQDMDHENMFWYRQDPGLGLRLIYFSYDVKMKEKGDIPEGYSVSREKKERFSLILESASTNQTSMYLCASSLSRSQETQYFGPGTRLLVL.